Shown below are 8 T cell receptor beta chains from a single sample sequenced in a study of early T cells in non-severe SARS-CoV-2 infection. TCRdb re-called the 5' RACE reads through MiXCR, storing one row per CDR3 protein. The table includes almost 65,000 distinct CDR3 sequences, just under 5% detected once. Material for sequencing was whole blood. The receptors come from an adult who was a healthcare worker with PCR-confirmed SARS-CoV-2 infection or an uninfected control (not recorded which).

The chain couples TRBV27 to TRBJ1-4, with TRBD1 as a possible D gene (6 bases). The CDR3 is 14 residues long. CDR1 is MNHEY and CDR2 is SMNVEV in the germline V gene (reference sequence). Trimming took off 6 bases at V and 5 bases at J, with 13 bases between the two ends. CDR3 DNA: TGTGCCAGCAGACCGACAGGCCGAAATGAAAAACTGTTTTTT. Translating it yields CASRPTGRNEKLFF. The whole variable domain, remainder taken from reference TRBV27 and TRBJ1-4, is EAQVTQNPRYLITVTGKKLTVTCSQNMNHEYMSWYRQDPGLGLRQIYYSMNVEVTDKGDVPEGYKVSRKEKRNFPLILESPSPNQTSLYFCASRPTGRNEKLFFGSGTQLSVL.

The chain uses TRBV7-8 and TRBJ2-5; D tentatively reads TRBD1 or TRBD2 (5 bases each). The CDR3 loop spans 13 amino acids. CDR1 and CDR2 from the germline V gene are SGHVS and FQNEAQ. V was clipped by 2 bases and J by 5 bases, with 9 bases between them. CDR3 loop: CASSLRGAETQYF. CDR3 coding DNA: TGTGCCAGCAGCTTACGGGGCGCGGAGACCCAGTACTTC.

J is TRBJ2-2 and V is TRBV24-1; 9 positions match TRBD1. The CDR3 loop spans 16 amino acids. Germline assignment: CDR1 KGHDR and CDR2 SFDVKD. J was trimmed by 3 bases and V by 5 bases; bases with no gene match: 6. CDR3 in amino acids: CATSVSDRGDTGELFF. CDR3 DNA: TGTGCCACCAGTGTTTCGGACAGGGGAGACACCGGGGAGCTGTTTTTT.

This clonotype was counted ten times or more. The V and J genes are TRBV20-1 and TRBJ2-2; the D is unclear. V lost 3 bases, J lost 3 bases, and 14 bases lay in between. This CDR3 is built from 15 residues. Germline V CDR1 and CDR2: DFQATT, SNEGSKA (reference sequence). The CDR3 loop is CSARNSRDYTGELFF. CDR3 sequence (DNA): TGCAGTGCTAGGAACTCTAGGGATTACACCGGGGAGCTGTTTTTT.

This clonotype occurred a few times. The chain is built from TRBV29-1 and TRBJ2-3, with D uncertain. With 1 base removed from V and 5 bases from J, the gap between germline ends came to 13 bases. CDR3 length: 14 amino acids. Germline V gene lookup returns CDR1 SQVTM and CDR2 ANQGSEA. Here the CDR3 DNA reads TGCAGCGTTGAAGGTGGACCCTTTGGAGATACGCAGTATTTT. This codes for CSVEGGPFGDTQYF.

Remarks on this clonotype: Given a much more abundant clone one base away, this may be a read error. The rearrangement links TRBV7-2 to TRBJ2-3; possible D gene TRBD2, 6 bases. Germline assignment: CDR1 SGHTA and CDR2 FQGNSA. Trimming left V 5 bases short and J 13 bases short, with 22 bases between. This CDR3 has 14 residues. The CDR3 nucleotides are TGTGCCAGCAGCCAGTTAGTGGGGGAGGCCCAAAAGTATTTT. Protein product: CASSQLVGEAQKYF.

The table lists this clonotype with many counts. CDR3: CASSQDASGTGERDTQYF. The CDR3 nucleotides are TGTGCCAGCAGCCAAGATGCGTCCGGGACAGGTGAGAGGGATACGCAGTATTTT. The chain uses TRBV4-2 and TRBJ2-3; 8 bases map to TRBD1. V was clipped by 0 bases and J by 6 bases; unmatched bases: 14. CDR1 is LGHNA, CDR2 YNFKEQ, per germline. The CDR3 totals 18 residues.

Many counts were recorded for this clonotype. The chain combines TRBV9 with TRBJ2-3; a weak D match, TRBD1 (6 bases). Germline CDR1 is SGDLS and CDR2 is YYNGEE. This CDR3 spans 15 amino acids. The germline V and J ends were trimmed by 4 bases and 3 bases, with 15 bases remaining between them. Here the CDR3 DNA reads TGTGCCAGCAGCCGGGGACACCACGGGACAGATACGCAGTATTTT. It is translated as CASSRGHHGTDTQYF.